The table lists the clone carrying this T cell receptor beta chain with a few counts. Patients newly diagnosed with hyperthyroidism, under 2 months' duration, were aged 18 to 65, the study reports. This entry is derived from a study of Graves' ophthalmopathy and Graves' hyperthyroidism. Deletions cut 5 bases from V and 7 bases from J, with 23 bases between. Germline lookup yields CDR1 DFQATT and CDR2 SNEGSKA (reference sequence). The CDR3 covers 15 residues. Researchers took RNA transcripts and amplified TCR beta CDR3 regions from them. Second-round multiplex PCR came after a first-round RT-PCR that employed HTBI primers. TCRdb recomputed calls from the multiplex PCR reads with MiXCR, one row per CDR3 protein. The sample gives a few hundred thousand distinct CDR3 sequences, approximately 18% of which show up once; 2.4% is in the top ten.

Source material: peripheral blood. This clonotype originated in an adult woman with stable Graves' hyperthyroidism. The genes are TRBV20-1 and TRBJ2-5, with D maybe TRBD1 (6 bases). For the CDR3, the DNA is TGCAGTGCTCCCCCCCAGAGAACAGGGCTCGGGACCCAGTACTTC. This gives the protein CSAPPQRTGLGTQYF.